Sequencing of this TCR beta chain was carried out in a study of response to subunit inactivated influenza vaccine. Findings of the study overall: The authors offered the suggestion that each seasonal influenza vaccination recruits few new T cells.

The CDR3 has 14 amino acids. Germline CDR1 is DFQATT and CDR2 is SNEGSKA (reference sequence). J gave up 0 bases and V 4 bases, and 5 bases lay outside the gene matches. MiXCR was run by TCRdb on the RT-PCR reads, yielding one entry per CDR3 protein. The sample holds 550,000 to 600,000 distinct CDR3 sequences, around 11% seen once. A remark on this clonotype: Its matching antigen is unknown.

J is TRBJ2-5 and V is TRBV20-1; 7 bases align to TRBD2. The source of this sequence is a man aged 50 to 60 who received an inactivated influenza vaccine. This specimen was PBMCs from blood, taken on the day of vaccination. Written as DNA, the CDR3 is TGCAGTGCTATCGGGGGGACCGACCAAGAGACCCAGTACTTC. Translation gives CSAIGGTDQETQYF.